The 26 T cell receptor beta chains reported below all come from one sample, sequenced in a study of shared clonotypes between healthy human individuals. Libraries were prepared by immunoSEQ multiplex PCR; TCRdb keeps only in-frame clonotypes and omits some of them. Among over a million clones listed, 75% to 80% were seen once. The sequencing sample was made of memory CD4+ T cells from PBMCs. Regarding subset: CD45RA-negative fraction. The receptors come from a man aged 18 to 35 in good health. Some clones in this sample may be carry-over from other donors' samples.

V is TRBV19 and J is TRBJ2-5; TRBD1 aligns across 10 bases. Judging by the DNA end, TRBJ2-7 fits better; the J call may be wrong. Per germline, CDR1 LNHDA and CDR2 SQIVND (reference sequence). The CDR3 covers 14 residues. DNA for the CDR3: TGTGCCAGTAGAGGGACAGGGGCATCCTACGAGCAGTACTTC. It encodes CASRGTGASYEQYF.

The CDR3 is CASSLTMDSYEQYF. The CDR3 DNA reads as TGTGCCAGCAGCCTCACAATGGACTCCTACGAGCAGTACTTC. The rearrangement uses TRBV6-5 and TRBJ2-7; unclear D gene. V was clipped by 6 bases and J by 0 bases, with 12 bases between them. The CDR3 loop spans 14 amino acids. Germline assignment: CDR1 MNHEY and CDR2 SVGAGI.

The CDR3 region has the DNA TGTGCCAGCAGTGGCCCGGGATCGATCTCCACTGAAGCTTTCTTT. It translates to CASSGPGSISTEAFF. The rearrangement uses TRBV28 and TRBJ1-1; the D is unclear. The V gene's germline CDR1 is MDHEN and CDR2 SYDVKM. The CDR3 sequence is 15 residues long. V gave up 5 bases and J gave up 4 bases, with 17 bases separating them. Using reference TRBV28 and TRBJ1-1 for the parts outside the CDR3, the full variable domain is DVKVTQSSRYLVKRTGEKVFLECVQDMDHENMFWYRQDPGLGLRLIYFSYDVKMKEKGDIPEGYSVSREKKERFSLILESASTNQTSMYLCASSGPGSISTEAFFGQGTRLTVV.

This clone came up many times. The genes are TRBV2 and TRBJ1-2; tentatively, D is TRBD1 (6 bases). Germline CDR1 reads SNHLY; CDR2 reads FYNNEI. The CDR3 loop spans 14 amino acids. V gave up 6 bases and J gave up 3 bases, with 14 bases separating them. The CDR3 sequence is CASRQRTGYYGYTF. The DNA for the CDR3 is TGTGCCAGCAGACAGAGAACAGGGTACTATGGCTACACCTTC.

The chain links TRBV9 to TRBJ2-7, with TRBD2 identical over 12 bases. V lost 5 bases, J lost 3 bases, and 9 bases stayed unmatched. The germline V gene encodes CDR1 SGDLS and CDR2 YYNGEE. The CDR3 is 16 amino acids. The CDR3 spells CASSASTSGSLYEQYF. Written as DNA, the CDR3 is TGTGCCAGCAGTGCCTCGACTAGCGGGAGCCTCTACGAGCAGTACTTC.

V usage is TRBV29-1 and J usage is TRBJ2-1; possibly TRBD1 or TRBD2 for D (5 bases each). With 7 bases removed from V and 9 bases from J, the gap between germline ends came to 13 bases. CDR3 size: 11 residues. The V gene's germline CDR1 is SQVTM and CDR2 ANQGSEA. In DNA form, the CDR3 reads TGCAGCGAATCAAGGGGAGCTGAGCAGTTCTTC. It encodes CSESRGAEQFF.

V and J are TRBV30 and TRBJ1-1; D perhaps matches TRBD1 (6 bases). CDR3 length: 16 amino acids. Germline V CDR1 and CDR2: GTSNPN, SVGIG (reference sequence). Trimming stripped 4 bases from V and 1 base from J, with 19 bases between. CDR3 sequence (DNA): TGTGCCTGGATGCCCTACCGGGGGCTGGGGAACACTGAAGCTTTCTTT. This gives the protein CAWMPYRGLGNTEAFF.

The chain combines TRBV4-1 with TRBJ1-2, with TRBD1 matching 8 bases. CDR1 and CDR2 (germline): MGHRA, YSYEKL. With 4 bases clipped from V and 2 bases from J, the junction kept 3 bases outside the gene matches. This CDR3 spans 14 amino acids. The CDR3 protein is CASSRDRGNYGYTF. CDR3 DNA: TGCGCCAGCAGCCGAGACAGGGGAAACTATGGCTACACCTTC.

The chain combines TRBV2 with TRBJ1-3, with D unclear. Per the germline V gene, CDR1 is SNHLY and CDR2 is FYNNEI. V lost 4 bases to trimming and J lost 8 bases, with 9 bases between them. This CDR3 spans 12 amino acids. CDR3 in DNA: TGTGCCAGCAGTGGAGAAGGGTACACCATATATTTT. This gives the protein CASSGEGYTIYF.

The chain links TRBV6-1 to TRBJ2-7; D remains unclear. CDR3 length: 13 amino acids. Trimming left V 8 bases short and J 7 bases short, with 18 bases between. Germline CDR1 reads MNHNS; CDR2 reads SASEGT. DNA for the CDR3: TGTGCCAGCCGTACGGGCAGGCCCTCTGAGCAGTACTTC. Protein: CASRTGRPSEQYF.

The chain joins TRBV19 to TRBJ1-3, with 7 bases identical to TRBD1. Germline values: CDR1 LNHDA, CDR2 SQIVND (reference sequence). The CDR3 loop spans 15 amino acids. V dropped 4 bases and J dropped 2; count of bases not matched to a gene: 5. For the CDR3, the DNA is TGTGCCAGTAGTACTTCCGGGACAGCTGGAAACACCATATATTTT. Residues: CASSTSGTAGNTIYF.

The chain recombines TRBV4-1 with TRBJ2-2; D call uncertain. V was trimmed by 3 bases and J by 8 bases, leaving 10 bases between them. The germline V gene encodes CDR1 MGHRA and CDR2 YSYEKL. This CDR3 is 13 amino acids long. For the CDR3, the DNA is TGCGCCAGCAGCCAGACCTGGGCAGGGGAGCTGTTTTTT. This translates into CASSQTWAGELFF.

This sequence joins TRBV27 and TRBJ1-4; D might be TRBD1 (5 bases). V was trimmed by 9 bases and J by 0 bases, leaving 23 bases between them. CDR1 and CDR2 (germline): MNHEY, SMNVEV (reference sequence). The CDR3 loop spans 18 amino acids. CDR3 in amino acids: CARGLWADPGATNEKLFF. The CDR3 nucleotides read TGTGCCAGGGGGCTATGGGCAGACCCGGGGGCAACTAATGAAAAACTGTTTTTT.

Here the CDR3 reads CASSEAGSEYYGYTF. The CDR3 DNA reads TGTGCCAGCAGTGAAGCCGGTTCTGAATACTATGGCTACACCTTC. The V gene is TRBV6-1, the J gene TRBJ1-2; D is unclear. The CDR3 sequence is 15 residues long. CDR1 is MNHNS and CDR2 is SASEGT in the germline V gene. V dropped 0 bases and J dropped 3 bases, with 11 bases sitting between them.

The V and J genes are TRBV6-5 and TRBJ2-1; the match to TRBD2 covers 9 bases. Germline-derived CDR1 and CDR2 are MNHEY and SVGAGI. With V trimmed by 3 bases and J by 8 bases, 8 bases remained unmatched. This CDR3 has 15 residues. This CDR3 reads CASSYGPSGMDEQFF. For the CDR3, the DNA is TGTGCCAGCAGTTATGGCCCTAGCGGGATGGATGAGCAGTTCTTC.

The chain recombines TRBV5-5 with TRBJ2-7, with TRBD1 as a possible D gene (6 bases). The CDR3 is 16 amino acids. V was pared by 5 bases and J by 0 bases, with 18 bases between. In germline, CDR1 is SGHKS, CDR2 YYEKEE (reference sequence). DNA of the CDR3: TGTGCCAGCAGTAGGCCGGGACACCTATCCTCCTACGAGCAGTACTTC. It yields the protein CASSRPGHLSSYEQYF.

In DNA form, the CDR3 reads TGTGCCAGCAGAACACCGGGAACCCTCAATGAGCAGTTCTTC. Amino acids: CASRTPGTLNEQFF. The chain joins TRBV2 to TRBJ2-1, with D perhaps TRBD2 (5 bases). Germline CDR1 is SNHLY and CDR2 is FYNNEI. The germline V and J ends were trimmed by 6 bases and 6 bases, with 15 bases remaining between them. The CDR3 sequence is 14 residues long. Drawing the rest from reference TRBV2 and TRBJ2-1, the complete variable domain is EPEVTQTPSHQVTQMGQEVILRCVPISNHLYFYWYRQILGQKVEFLVSFYNNEISEKSEIFDDQFSVERPDGSNFTLKIRSTKLEDSAMYFCASRTPGTLNEQFFGPGTRLTVL.

V is TRBV28 and J is TRBJ2-3; tentatively, D is TRBD2 (6 bases). Germline assignment: CDR1 MDHEN and CDR2 SYDVKM. V lost 6 bases, J lost 2 bases, and 21 bases lay in between. The CDR3 sequence is 17 residues long. The CDR3 is CASRPGLLKFDTDTQYF. The CDR3 DNA reads TGTGCCAGCAGGCCGGGACTCCTCAAGTTTGACACAGATACGCAGTATTTT.

The chain joins TRBV27 to TRBJ2-3; D is ambiguous. The CDR3 is made up of 16 amino acids. Germline-derived CDR1 and CDR2 are MNHEY and SMNVEV (reference sequence). V was shortened by 6 bases and J by 2 bases, with 18 bases between the two germline ends. CDR3 sequence: CASSLGGKFFTDTQYF. CDR3 in DNA: TGTGCCAGCAGCCTCGGTGGGAAGTTTTTCACAGATACGCAGTATTTT.

This chain links TRBV5-4 with TRBJ2-4; D not resolved. This CDR3 has 16 amino acids. V gave up 4 bases and J gave up 3 bases, with 17 bases separating them. Germline lookup yields CDR1 SGHNT and CDR2 YYREEE (reference sequence). Here the CDR3 DNA reads TGTGCCAGCAGCCTGCGTAGGCGGACGGACAAAAACATTCAGTACTTC. Translation: CASSLRRRTDKNIQYF.

The gene calls are TRBV6-1 and TRBJ2-5; no clear D gene. Between the trimmed V and J ends, which lost 2 bases and 2 bases, there was a span of 6 bases. Germline assignment: CDR1 MNHNS and CDR2 SASEGT. The CDR3 length is 13 residues. CDR3 DNA sequence: TGTGCCAGCAGTGAACAGAGACAAGAGACCCAGTACTTC. Protein sequence: CASSEQRQETQYF.

The table lists this clone with a count of one. J is TRBJ2-1 and V is TRBV7-2; D not certain. The CDR3 is 15 residues long. The V end was cut by 2 bases, the J end by 0 bases, with 8 bases between. Germline CDR1 is SGHTA and CDR2 is FQGNSA. CDR3 DNA: TGTGCCAGCAGCTTAATGGGCGCCTCCTACAATGAGCAGTTCTTC. This gives the protein CASSLMGASYNEQFF.

This clone was observed many times. This chain uses TRBV4-3 with TRBJ2-7; 11 bases agree with TRBD2. CDR1 and CDR2 from the germline V gene are LGHNA and YSLEER. V gave up 0 bases and J gave up 6 bases; unmatched junction bases: 7. The CDR3 loop spans 16 amino acids. CDR3 sequence (DNA): TGCGCCAGCAGCCAAGAGGTTGCGCTAGCGGGAGGCGAGCAGTACTTC. Amino acid sequence: CASSQEVALAGGEQYF.

This rearrangement joins TRBV5-6 to TRBJ2-6; a weak D match, TRBD2 (5 bases). The CDR3 sequence is 16 residues long. The V gene lost 3 bases and the J gene lost 0 bases, with 10 bases spanning the gap. Germline loops: CDR1 SGHDT, CDR2 YYEEEE. The CDR3 reads CASSSLGSSGANVLTF. The CDR3 DNA reads as TGTGCCAGCAGCTCCCTGGGGAGCTCTGGGGCCAACGTCCTGACTTTC. The entire variable domain, with the rest obtained from reference TRBV5-6 and TRBJ2-6, is as follows: DAGVTQSPTHLIKTRGQQVTLRCSPKSGHDTVSWYQQALGQGPQFIFQYYEEEERQRGNFPDRFSGHQFPNYSSELNVNALLLGDSALYLCASSSLGSSGANVLTFGAGSRLTVL.

This clone was seen repeatedly, ten times or more. The rearrangement links TRBV10-2 to TRBJ2-1, with 8 bases aligning to TRBD2. CDR1 is WSHSY and CDR2 is SAAADI in the germline V gene. The CDR3 runs to 14 residues. J gave up 6 bases and V 5 bases, and 6 bases lay outside the gene matches. CDR3 DNA: TGCGCCAGCAGTATTTCCGGGAGGGCCAATGAGCAGTTCTTC. It yields the protein CASSISGRANEQFF.

The V call is TRBV11-1, the J call TRBJ2-7; no definite D call. CDR1 SGHAT and CDR2 FQDESV come from the germline V gene (reference sequence). The CDR3 is 14 amino acids. With 6 bases removed from V and 1 base from J, the gap between germline ends came to 13 bases. CDR3 in amino acids: CASSIRPGSYEQYF. The CDR3 DNA sequence: TGTGCCAGCAGTATCCGGCCAGGATCCTACGAGCAGTACTTC.